What follows are 25 T cell receptor beta chains derived from one specimen sequenced in a study of T cell responses to AZD1222 COVID-19 vaccine. Clones were read by immunoSEQ multiplex PCR, and TCRdb kept only the in-frame ones, dropping some. The repertoire consists of 100,000 to 120,000 clones, with roughly 89% occurring once and the leading ten covering around 16%. The source material was peripheral blood, sampled 28 days after the second AZD1222 dose. The source is an adult who received the AZD1222 COVID-19 vaccine.

This clone has only a few counts. The chain recombines TRBV6-1 with TRBJ1-2; no reliable D call. Looked up from germline, CDR1 is MNHNS and CDR2 is SASEGT. The ends were cut back, 1 base at V and 4 bases at J, with 7 bases in the middle. This CDR3 region has 13 residues. In DNA, the CDR3 is TGTGCCAGCAGTGAAGGACAACTCTATGGCTACACCTTC. Amino acid sequence: CASSEGQLYGYTF.

The rearrangement links TRBV2 to TRBJ1-5; weak D call: TRBD1 (5 bases). The germline CDR1 and CDR2 sequences are SNHLY and FYNNEI. Trimming cost V 4 bases and J 0 bases, with 10 bases left between them. CDR3 length: 15 residues. The CDR3 DNA reads TGTGCCAGCAGTGGACAGAAATATAGCAATCAGCCCCAGCATTTT. Protein product: CASSGQKYSNQPQHF.

The chain employs TRBV7-9 and TRBJ1-2, with TRBD1 matching over 8 bases. The germline CDR1 and CDR2 sequences are SEHNR and FQNEAQ (reference sequence). The trim removed 3 bases at V and 8 bases at J, leaving 8 bases unmatched. This CDR3 has 14 residues. Here the CDR3 reads CASSFIQGARGYTF. For the CDR3, the DNA is TGTGCCAGCAGCTTTATTCAGGGGGCCCGGGGCTACACCTTC.

V and J are TRBV19 and TRBJ1-5, with TRBD1 as a possible D gene (6 bases). Germline lookup yields CDR1 LNHDA and CDR2 SQIVND (reference sequence). There are 15 residues in the CDR3. Trimming removed 5 bases from V and 1 base from J, with 12 bases in between. CDR3 sequence reads: CASSRNGGSNQPQHF. In nucleotides, the CDR3 is TGTGCCAGTAGTCGAAATGGGGGCAGCAATCAGCCCCAGCATTTT.

The chain has TRBV30 and TRBJ2-1; D is unresolved. From germline, CDR1 is GTSNPN and CDR2 SVGIG (reference sequence). CDR3 length: 12 residues. Trimming took off 0 bases at V and 7 bases at J, with 7 bases between the two ends. CDR3 loop: CAWSVLGNEQFF. CDR3 bases: TGTGCCTGGAGTGTACTCGGGAATGAGCAGTTCTTC.

The V gene is TRBV18, the J gene TRBJ2-7; D is perhaps TRBD2 (6 bases). V lost 3 bases and J lost 3, with 12 bases in between. This CDR3 is built from 14 residues. CDR1 and CDR2 (germline): KGHSH, LQKENI. CDR3 DNA: TGTGCCAGCTCACCGGGGAGGCTTGACTACGAGCAGTACTTC. This codes for CASSPGRLDYEQYF. The whole variable domain, filled in from reference TRBV18 and TRBJ2-7, reads NAGVMQNPRHLVRRRGQEARLRCSPMKGHSHVYWYRQLPEEGLKFMVYLQKENIIDESGMPKERFSAEFPKEGPSILRIQQVVRGDSAAYFCASSPGRLDYEQYFGPGTRLTVT.

The J gene is TRBJ1-5, the V gene TRBV7-9, with D maybe TRBD1 (5 bases). Germline V gives CDR1 SEHNR, CDR2 FQNEAQ (reference sequence). This CDR3 has 14 amino acids. The V gene lost 5 bases and the J gene lost 3 bases, with 11 bases spanning the gap. The CDR3 DNA reads TGTGCCAGCAGCCTCGGGACCTTCAATCAGCCCCAGCATTTT. Translating gives CASSLGTFNQPQHF.

This chain joins TRBV7-3 and TRBJ2-5; D is possibly TRBD1 (6 bases). Trimming shortened V by 2 bases and J by 2 bases, and 12 bases separated the two germline ends. Germline V gene sequence: CDR1 SGHTA, CDR2 FQGTGA. The CDR3 is 15 residues long. In DNA form, the CDR3 reads TGTGCCAGCAGCTTACAGGGGCAGGTGCAAGAGACCCAGTACTTC. Translation gives CASSLQGQVQETQYF.

The CDR3 nucleotides are TGTGCCAGCAGCTTAACAGGGGGCGGGCAGTTCTTC. This codes for CASSLTGGGQFF. The chain is built from TRBV5-6 and TRBJ2-1, with TRBD1 matching over 9 bases. Germline lookup yields CDR1 SGHDT and CDR2 YYEEEE. Germline trimming cut 2 bases from V and 12 bases from J; bases unmatched to any gene: 3. The CDR3 totals 12 residues.

For the CDR3, the DNA is TGTGCCAGCAGCTCGAACAGGGGAGCCTACACCTTC. Its translation: CASSSNRGAYTF. The V call is TRBV7-9, the J call TRBJ1-2; TRBD1 matches at 7 bases. Per germline, CDR1 SEHNR and CDR2 FQNEAQ (reference sequence). This CDR3 spans 12 amino acids. Trimming cost V 4 bases and J 10 bases; bases outside gene matches: 6.

This clone was seen once. The CDR3 spells CASTLRGYEQYF. The CDR3 DNA is TGTGCCAGCACTCTTCGGGGCTACGAGCAGTACTTC. The chain employs TRBV28 and TRBJ2-7; D is possibly TRBD2 (5 bases). V lost 7 bases, J lost 3 bases, and 10 bases lay in between. CDR3 length: 12 amino acids. Germline CDR1 is MDHEN and CDR2 is SYDVKM. Combining the CDR3 with reference TRBV28 and TRBJ2-7 gives the whole variable domain DVKVTQSSRYLVKRTGEKVFLECVQDMDHENMFWYRQDPGLGLRLIYFSYDVKMKEKGDIPEGYSVSREKKERFSLILESASTNQTSMYLCASTLRGYEQYFGPGTRLTVT.

J is TRBJ1-3 and V is TRBV11-3; D is unclear. Germline assignment: CDR1 SGHNT and CDR2 YENEEA. The V gene lost 5 bases and the J gene lost 7 bases, with 12 bases spanning the gap. This CDR3 spans 13 amino acids. The CDR3 spells CASSTTAGNTIYF. The CDR3 coding sequence is TGTGCCAGCAGCACCACCGCGGGGAACACCATATATTTT.

This clone was detected only once. An end of the junction does not agree with germline; a read error may underlie this. V usage is TRBV4-1 and J usage is TRBJ2-3; 9 bases fit TRBD1. The CDR3 consists of 14 residues. Germline CDR1 reads MGHRA; CDR2 reads YSYEKL. CDR3 nucleotides: TGCGCCACCAGCCCACAGGGGGCCACAGATACGCAGTATTTT. Translated, it gives CATSPQGATDTQYF.

This rearrangement joins TRBV5-4 to TRBJ2-3; 8 bases align to TRBD2. J lost 2 bases, V lost 5 bases, and 16 bases had no gene match. Germline assignment: CDR1 SGHNT and CDR2 YYREEE (reference sequence). This CDR3 is 18 amino acids long. The CDR3 DNA reads as TGTGCCAGCAGTACAAAAGGAGCGGGGGCGAAACACACAGATACGCAGTATTTT. Protein sequence: CASSTKGAGAKHTDTQYF.

The chain has TRBV5-1 and TRBJ1-3; D uncertain. This CDR3 has 16 residues. The germline V and J ends were trimmed by 0 bases and 4 bases, with 14 bases remaining between them. Germline loops: CDR1 SGHRS, CDR2 YFSETQ. The CDR3 DNA reads TGCGCCAGCAGCTTGGCGGCCCTCAGAGTGGGAAACACCATATATTTT. As protein: CASSLAALRVGNTIYF. Full variable domain (outside the CDR3, taken from reference TRBV5-1 and TRBJ1-3): KAGVTQTPRYLIKTRGQQVTLSCSPISGHRSVSWYQQTPGQGLQFLFEYFSETQRNKGNFPGRFSGRQFSNSRSEMNVSTLELGDSALYLCASSLAALRVGNTIYFGEGSWLTVV.

This chain links TRBV13 with TRBJ2-6; 7 bases agree with TRBD2. V gave up 5 bases and J gave up 1 base; unmatched junction bases: 8. This CDR3 contains 17 residues. Germline CDR1 reads PRHDT; CDR2 reads FYEKMQ (reference sequence). CDR3 nucleotides: TGTGCCAGCAGCGCAGAGGGAGGGCCTTCTGGGGCCAACGTCCTGACTTTC. It specifies CASSAEGGPSGANVLTF.

The chain employs TRBV7-9 and TRBJ2-2, with 9 bases fitting TRBD1. The CDR3 totals 16 residues. Per the germline V gene, CDR1 is SEHNR and CDR2 is FQNEAQ (reference sequence). Trimming cost V 4 bases and J 4 bases; bases outside gene matches: 7. CDR3 sequence (DNA): TGTGCCAGCAGCTCCTGGACAGGGGTCGGCACCGGGGAGCTGTTTTTT. Translation: CASSSWTGVGTGELFF.

This chain links TRBV9 with TRBJ2-1; D unclear. CDR3 size: 15 residues. Germline V lookup: CDR1 SGDLS, CDR2 YYNGEE. V lost 4 bases to trimming and J lost 0 bases, with 11 bases between them. CDR3 coding DNA: TGTGCCAGCAGCCTTATCACACTCTCCTACAATGAGCAGTTCTTC. It translates to CASSLITLSYNEQFF.

As for this clone: The same CDR3 can be traced to other DNA sequences in this sample. CDR3 nucleotides: TGTGCCAGTAGTACTGCCTACGAGCAGTACTTC. Amino acid sequence: CASSTAYEQYF. The chain uses TRBV19 and TRBJ2-7; no definite D call. The CDR3 extends over 11 amino acids. Germline CDR1 is LNHDA and CDR2 is SQIVND (reference sequence). Deletions cut 4 bases from V and 2 bases from J, with 3 bases between. The full variable domain, in which reference TRBV19 and TRBJ2-7 provide the parts outside the CDR3, is DGGITQSPKYLFRKEGQNVTLSCEQNLNHDAMYWYRQDPGQGLRLIYYSQIVNDFQKGDIAEGYSVSREKKESFPLTVTSAQKNPTAFYLCASSTAYEQYFGPGTRLTVT.

The chain links TRBV6-5 to TRBJ1-1; D remains unclear. Per germline, CDR1 MNHEY and CDR2 SVGAGI. Deletions cut 6 bases from V and 8 bases from J, with 16 bases between. This CDR3 is built from 13 residues. The CDR3 spells CASSLDGKGEAFF. Written as DNA, the CDR3 is TGTGCCAGCAGCTTGGACGGGAAAGGGGAAGCTTTCTTT.

This chain joins TRBV3-1 (or the pseudogene TRBV3-2) and TRBJ2-5, with no clear D. Trimming shortened V by 1 base and J by 0 bases, and 3 bases separated the two germline ends. Looked up from germline, CDR1 is LGHDT and CDR2 is YNNKEL (reference sequence). The CDR3 contains 13 residues. The CDR3 reads CASSQGYQETQYF. Written as DNA, the CDR3 is TGTGCCAGCAGCCAAGGGTACCAAGAGACCCAGTACTTC.

J is TRBJ2-7 and V is TRBV25-1; D is possibly TRBD2 (6 bases). Germline V gene lookup returns CDR1 MGHDK and CDR2 SYGVNS. V lost 2 bases and J 2 bases, leaving 13 bases between the germline ends. This CDR3 has 15 residues. In DNA, the CDR3 is TGTGCCAGCAGTGAAAAGGGAGGAAAGACCTACGAGCAGTACTTC. Its protein is CASSEKGGKTYEQYF.

This clone occurred once. The chain combines TRBV11-3 with TRBJ2-3; 8 positions agree with TRBD2. The CDR3 is 18 residues long. J gave up 2 bases and V 5 bases, and 15 bases lay outside the gene matches. Germline lookup yields CDR1 SGHNT and CDR2 YENEEA. CDR3 bases: TGTGCCAGCAGCGAAGACAGCCAACTAGCGGCCTACACAGATACGCAGTATTTT. Translated, it gives CASSEDSQLAAYTDTQYF. The complete variable domain, with remaining parts taken from reference TRBV11-3 and TRBJ2-3, reads EAGVVQSPRYKIIEKKQPVAFWCNPISGHNTLYWYLQNLGQGPELLIRYENEEAVDDSQLPKDRFSAERLKGVDSTLKIQPAELGDSAVYLCASSEDSQLAAYTDTQYFGPGTRLTVL.

The rearrangement joins TRBV7-9 to TRBJ2-1, with D possibly called TRBD1 or TRBD2 (5 bases each). V was shortened by 4 bases and J by 4 bases, with 20 bases between the two germline ends. The CDR3 length is 17 residues. Germline V gene data show CDR1 as SEHNR and CDR2 as FQNEAQ (reference sequence). CDR3 bases: TGTGCCAGCAGCTCCACCGGGACGGTGACCCCGTACAATGAGCAGTTCTTC. It encodes CASSSTGTVTPYNEQFF.

CDR3 amino acids: CAISRDSLVRRATEQYF. CDR3 coding DNA: TGTGCCATCAGTCGGGACAGTTTAGTTCGAAGGGCCACCGAGCAGTACTTC. The V gene is TRBV10-3, the J gene TRBJ2-7; the match to TRBD1 covers 7 bases. From germline, CDR1 is ENHRY and CDR2 SYGVKD. CDR3 length equals 17 residues. Trimming removed 5 bases from V and 6 bases from J; junction bases left unmatched: 19.